This T cell receptor beta chain was sequenced during a study of cytomegalovirus exposure and HLA in healthy donors. Study-wide results and caveats: There were several of the most significant clusters that appeared linked to common viral pathogens in a later analysis.

Germline-derived CDR1 and CDR2 are ENHRY and SYGVKD. The ends were cut back, 5 bases at V and 4 bases at J, with 11 bases in the middle. This CDR3 comprises 13 residues. Researchers ran the PCR with 60 Vbeta and 13 Jbeta primers. This table comes from immunoSEQ multiplex PCR, and its TCRdb copy is limited to in-frame clones, with some not included. The sample has about 200,000 clones, around 77% seen once. In the case of this clone: Its antigen is undetermined.

This receptor was taken from a young woman in good health and CMV-seronegative. What was sequenced was PBMCs. The chain carries TRBV10-3 and TRBJ1-2, with D perhaps matching TRBD1 (5 bases). The CDR3 here is CAISTDSLYGYTF. DNA of the CDR3: TGTGCCATCAGTACCGACAGCCTCTATGGCTACACCTTC.